This record concerns one TCR beta chain sequence. Generated by immunoSEQ multiplex PCR, the TCRdb table keeps only in-frame clones and is missing some. The sample consists of about 350,000 clones, approximately 90% of them appearing once. This specimen comes from a study of blood T cell repertoires in COVID-19. CDR1 and CDR2 (germline): SGHKS, YYEKEE (reference sequence). Trimming removed 3 bases from V and 3 bases from J, with 15 bases in between. The CDR3 runs to 15 residues. This sequence originates from a woman aged 55 to 70 with COVID-19, enrolled during active disease. The specimen was peripheral blood. This sequence joins TRBV5-5 and TRBJ1-1; D gene unclear. CDR3 coding DNA: TGTGCCAGCAGCTGGCAGCCGGGTGAGGACACTGAAGCTTTCTTT. Residues: CASSWQPGEDTEAFF.